This T cell receptor (beta chain) was observed in a study of chemoradiotherapy in HPV16-positive cancers. Broader study findings: Only a couple of HPV16-positive patients supplied the functional HPV-specificity definition.

TCRdb keeps only in-frame clones here, not all; method: immunoSEQ multiplex PCR. Here the sample spans approximately 27,000 clones, over 65% being singletons. This CDR3 spans 12 amino acids. CDR1 is MNHEY and CDR2 is SMNVEV in the germline V gene (reference sequence). Trimming stripped 6 bases from V and 7 bases from J, with 12 bases between. Concerning this clone: Its antigen is unidentified.

The rearrangement links TRBV27 to TRBJ1-1; D not certain. The receptor was derived from a human donor with HPV-associated anogenital cancer. The sequences come from blood, collected from a patient who underwent chemoradiotherapy. CDR3 residues: CASSRADNEAFF. The CDR3 DNA reads TGTGCCAGCAGCAGAGCTGACAATGAAGCTTTCTTT.